The 13 T cell receptor beta chains given below trace back to one sample, sequenced in a study of control samples from healthy donors and cancer patients. Clones were sequenced by immunoSEQ multiplex PCR, and TCRdb holds only the in-frame ones, with some missing. Of 100,000 to 150,000 clones in the sample, around nine tenths were seen once. The source material was blood. Every receptor here comes from a man aged 40-50 years in good health.

The genes are TRBV29-1 and TRBJ1-4; D gene uncertain. The CDR3 is made up of 11 amino acids. Germline V lookup: CDR1 SQVTM, CDR2 ANQGSEA. The germline V and J ends were trimmed by 6 bases and 8 bases, with 10 bases remaining between them. This CDR3 is CSVESREKLFF. In DNA, the CDR3 is TGCAGCGTGGAGTCTCGGGAAAAACTGTTTTTT.

The chain couples TRBV25-1 to TRBJ1-5; TRBD1 is a possible D gene (6 bases). The CDR3 runs 13 residues. Germline values: CDR1 MGHDK, CDR2 SYGVNS. V gave up 7 bases and J gave up 5 bases, with 12 bases separating them. The CDR3 sequence is CASITGGYQPQHF. Here the CDR3 DNA reads TGTGCCAGCATCACGGGGGGCTATCAGCCCCAGCATTTT.

The V gene is TRBV18, the J gene TRBJ1-2; the D gene is possibly TRBD1 (6 bases). Deletions cut 5 bases from V and 6 bases from J, with 13 bases between. Looked up from germline, CDR1 is KGHSH and CDR2 is LQKENI. CDR3 length equals 13 residues. The DNA of the CDR3 is TGTGCCAGCTCATCCACCGGGGGCGATGGCTACACCTTC. Its protein is CASSSTGGDGYTF.

The chain couples TRBV7-9 to TRBJ2-5; TRBD1 aligns across 12 bases. The CDR3 contains 16 residues. V was pared by 3 bases and J by 5 bases, with 7 bases of the junction left unmatched. From germline, CDR1 is SEHNR and CDR2 FQNEAQ (reference sequence). CDR3 nucleotide sequence: TGTGCCAGCAGCTTGCCGGGACAGGGGGCGTCCGAGACCCAGTACTTC. Its translation: CASSLPGQGASETQYF.

The chain uses TRBV19 and TRBJ1-4, with 8 nucleotides matching TRBD1. Trimming removed 8 bases from V and 3 bases from J; junction bases left unmatched: 8. CDR1 and CDR2 (germline): LNHDA, SQIVND (reference sequence). The CDR3 covers 15 residues. The CDR3 spells CASARQGMANEKLFF. In nucleotides, the CDR3 is TGTGCCAGTGCCAGACAGGGGATGGCTAATGAAAAACTGTTTTTT.

For the CDR3, the DNA is TGTGCCACCAGCAATCCCGGGACAGACTATGAAAAACTGTTTTTT. Protein: CATSNPGTDYEKLFF. The V gene is TRBV15, the J gene TRBJ1-4; TRBD1 agrees at 7 bases. Germline V gene data show CDR1 as LNHNV and CDR2 as YYDKDF (reference sequence). V shed 4 bases, J shed 6 bases, and the junction held 8 bases outside the gene matches. The CDR3 has 15 amino acids.

The gene calls are TRBV5-6 and TRBJ1-5, with unresolved D. Germline lookup yields CDR1 SGHDT and CDR2 YYEEEE. CDR3 length equals 14 residues. Trimming took off 1 base at V and 5 bases at J, with 10 bases between the two ends. The CDR3 sequence is CASSLFRHDQPQHF. CDR3 sequence (DNA): TGTGCCAGCAGCTTGTTCAGGCACGATCAGCCCCAGCATTTT.

V gene TRBV3-1 (or the pseudogene TRBV3-2) combines with J gene TRBJ2-4, with 8 bases aligning to TRBD2. V shed 3 bases, J shed 0 bases, and the junction held 7 bases outside the gene matches. The CDR3 contains 17 residues. The germline gives CDR1 LGHDT, CDR2 YNNKEL (reference sequence). Written as DNA, the CDR3 is TGTGCCAGCAGCCATAGAGGCGGGGGGTTAGCCAAAAACATTCAGTACTTC. It specifies CASSHRGGGLAKNIQYF.

In DNA, the CDR3 is TGCGCCAGCTCCCCTCTTGGCTCCTACGAGCAGTACTTC. This encodes CASSPLGSYEQYF. This sequence joins TRBV5-1 and TRBJ2-7, with unresolved D. The CDR3 spans 13 residues. Germline CDR1 is SGHRS and CDR2 is YFSETQ. V gave up 7 bases and J gave up 0 bases, with 11 bases separating them. The complete variable domain, with remaining parts taken from reference TRBV5-1 and TRBJ2-7, reads KAGVTQTPRYLIKTRGQQVTLSCSPISGHRSVSWYQQTPGQGLQFLFEYFSETQRNKGNFPGRFSGRQFSNSRSEMNVSTLELGDSALYLCASSPLGSYEQYFGPGTRLTVT.

J is TRBJ1-4 and V is TRBV5-1, with 9 positions matching TRBD1. The V gene end was trimmed by 1 base and the J gene end by 5 bases; junction bases not matched to a gene: 9. The CDR3 covers 17 residues. Germline V gives CDR1 SGHRS, CDR2 YFSETQ. DNA of the CDR3: TGCGCCAGCAGCTTGTCGGCTCGAGGGACAGGGAATGAAAAACTGTTTTTT. It codes for CASSLSARGTGNEKLFF.

The J gene is TRBJ1-1, the V gene TRBV9; D is unresolved. The CDR3 is made up of 14 amino acids. The germline V and J ends were trimmed by 0 bases and 1 base, with 7 bases remaining between them. Germline V gene sequence: CDR1 SGDLS, CDR2 YYNGEE. This CDR3 reads CASSVDSGNTEAFF. The CDR3 DNA sequence: TGTGCCAGCAGCGTAGATTCGGGGAACACTGAAGCTTTCTTT.

The CDR3 loop reads CASHPTGDNQPQHF. The CDR3 nucleotides are TGTGCCAGCCACCCGACAGGGGATAATCAGCCCCAGCATTTT. The chain recombines TRBV6-5 with TRBJ1-5, with 8 bases aligning to TRBD1. Germline V gene sequence: CDR1 MNHEY, CDR2 SVGAGI. The CDR3 is 14 amino acids. The V segment lost 8 bases and the J segment 4 bases; nucleotides outside the gene matches: 7.

V is TRBV5-1 and J is TRBJ1-4, with no clear D. V lost 4 bases to trimming and J lost 7 bases, with 17 bases between them. From germline, CDR1 is SGHRS and CDR2 YFSETQ. CDR3 length: 15 residues. CDR3 sequence (DNA): TGCGCCAGCAGCGGAACCGGGGAAATAGGTGAAAAACTGTTTTTT. Protein sequence: CASSGTGEIGEKLFF. Complete variable domain (other parts from reference TRBV5-1 and TRBJ1-4): KAGVTQTPRYLIKTRGQQVTLSCSPISGHRSVSWYQQTPGQGLQFLFEYFSETQRNKGNFPGRFSGRQFSNSRSEMNVSTLELGDSALYLCASSGTGEIGEKLFFGSGTQLSVL.